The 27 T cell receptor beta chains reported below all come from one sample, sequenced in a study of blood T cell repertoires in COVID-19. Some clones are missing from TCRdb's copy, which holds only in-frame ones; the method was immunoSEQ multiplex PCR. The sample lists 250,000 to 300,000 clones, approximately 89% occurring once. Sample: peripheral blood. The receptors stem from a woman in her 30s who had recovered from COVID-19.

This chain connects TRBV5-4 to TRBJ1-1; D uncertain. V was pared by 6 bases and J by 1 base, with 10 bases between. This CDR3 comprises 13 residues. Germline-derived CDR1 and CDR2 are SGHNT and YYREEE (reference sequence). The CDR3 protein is CASTVDWNTEAFF. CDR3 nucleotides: TGTGCCAGCACCGTCGACTGGAACACTGAAGCTTTCTTT.

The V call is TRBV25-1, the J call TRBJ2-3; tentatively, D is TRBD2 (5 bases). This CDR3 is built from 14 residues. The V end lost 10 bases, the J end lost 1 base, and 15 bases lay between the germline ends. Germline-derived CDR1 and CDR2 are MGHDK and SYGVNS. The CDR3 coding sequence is TGTGCCACCACGGTCGACGGGGGCACAGATACGCAGTATTTT. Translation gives CATTVDGGTDTQYF.

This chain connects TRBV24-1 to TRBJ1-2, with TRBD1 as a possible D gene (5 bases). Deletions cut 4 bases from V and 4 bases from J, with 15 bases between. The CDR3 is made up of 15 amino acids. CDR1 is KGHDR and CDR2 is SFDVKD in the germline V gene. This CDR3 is CATSELRGGTYGYTF. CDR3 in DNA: TGTGCCACCAGTGAGCTAAGGGGAGGGACCTATGGCTACACCTTC.

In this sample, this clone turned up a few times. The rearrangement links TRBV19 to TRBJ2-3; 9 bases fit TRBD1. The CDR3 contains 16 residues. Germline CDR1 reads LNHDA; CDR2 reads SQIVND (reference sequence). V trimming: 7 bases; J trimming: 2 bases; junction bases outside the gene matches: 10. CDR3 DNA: TGTGCCAGTAACACACCCGGGGACAGGGCCACAGATACGCAGTATTTT. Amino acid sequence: CASNTPGDRATDTQYF.

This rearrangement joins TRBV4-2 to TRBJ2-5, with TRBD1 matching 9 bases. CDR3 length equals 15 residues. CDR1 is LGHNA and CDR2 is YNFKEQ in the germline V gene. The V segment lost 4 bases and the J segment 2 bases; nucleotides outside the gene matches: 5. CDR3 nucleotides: TGTGCCAGCAGCCGGGGACAGGGTGGACAAGAGACCCAGTACTTC. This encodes CASSRGQGGQETQYF.

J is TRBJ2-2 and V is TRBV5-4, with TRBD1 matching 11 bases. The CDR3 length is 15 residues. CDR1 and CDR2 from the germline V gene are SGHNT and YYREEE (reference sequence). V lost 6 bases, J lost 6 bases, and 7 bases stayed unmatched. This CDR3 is CASTRGQGDAGELFF. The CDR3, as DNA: TGTGCCAGCACCCGGGGACAGGGGGATGCCGGGGAGCTGTTTTTT.

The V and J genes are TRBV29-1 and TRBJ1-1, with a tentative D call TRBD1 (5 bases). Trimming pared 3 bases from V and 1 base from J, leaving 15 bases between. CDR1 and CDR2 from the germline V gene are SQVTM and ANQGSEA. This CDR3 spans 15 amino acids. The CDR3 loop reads CSVERLIQGNTEAFF. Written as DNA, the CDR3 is TGCAGCGTTGAGCGTCTCATTCAGGGGAACACTGAAGCTTTCTTT.

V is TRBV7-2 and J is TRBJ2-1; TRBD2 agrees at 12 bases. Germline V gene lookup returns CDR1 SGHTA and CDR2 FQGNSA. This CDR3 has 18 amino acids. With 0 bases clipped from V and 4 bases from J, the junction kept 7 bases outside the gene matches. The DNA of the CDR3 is TGTGCCAGCAGCTTAGCGAAGCTAGCGGGGGGGTATTACAATGAGCAGTTCTTC. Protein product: CASSLAKLAGGYYNEQFF.

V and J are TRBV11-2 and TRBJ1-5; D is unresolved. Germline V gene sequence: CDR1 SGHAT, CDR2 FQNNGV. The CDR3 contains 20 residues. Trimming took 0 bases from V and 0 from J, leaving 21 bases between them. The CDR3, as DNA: TGTGCCAGCAGCTTAGAGTCTCCCCTTATCTCCTTAAATAGCAATCAGCCCCAGCATTTT. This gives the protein CASSLESPLISLNSNQPQHF.

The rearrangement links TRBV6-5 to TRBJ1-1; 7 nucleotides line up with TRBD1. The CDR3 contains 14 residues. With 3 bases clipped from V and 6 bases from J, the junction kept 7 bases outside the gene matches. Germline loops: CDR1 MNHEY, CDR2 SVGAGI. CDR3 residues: CASSYDRARPEAFF. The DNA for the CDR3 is TGTGCCAGCAGTTATGACAGGGCTCGGCCTGAAGCTTTCTTT.

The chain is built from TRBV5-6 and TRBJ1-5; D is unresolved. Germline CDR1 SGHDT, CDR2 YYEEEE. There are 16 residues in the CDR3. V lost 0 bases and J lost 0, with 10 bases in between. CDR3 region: CASSLEGGYSNQPQHF. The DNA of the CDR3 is TGTGCCAGCAGCTTGGAGGGAGGTTATAGCAATCAGCCCCAGCATTTT.

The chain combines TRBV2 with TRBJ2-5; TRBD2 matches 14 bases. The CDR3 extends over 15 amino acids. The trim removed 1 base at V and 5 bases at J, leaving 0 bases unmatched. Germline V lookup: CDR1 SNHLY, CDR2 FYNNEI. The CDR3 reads CASSEGTSGGETQYF. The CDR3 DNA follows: TGTGCCAGCAGTGAAGGGACTAGCGGGGGGGAGACCCAGTACTTC.

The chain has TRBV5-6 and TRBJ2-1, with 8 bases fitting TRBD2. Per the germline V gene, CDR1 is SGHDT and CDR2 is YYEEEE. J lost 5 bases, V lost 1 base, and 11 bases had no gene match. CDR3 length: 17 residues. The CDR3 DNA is TGTGCCAGCAGCTTGTTGGCGGGGGGCAAAAGGAACAATGAGCAGTTCTTC. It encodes CASSLLAGGKRNNEQFF.

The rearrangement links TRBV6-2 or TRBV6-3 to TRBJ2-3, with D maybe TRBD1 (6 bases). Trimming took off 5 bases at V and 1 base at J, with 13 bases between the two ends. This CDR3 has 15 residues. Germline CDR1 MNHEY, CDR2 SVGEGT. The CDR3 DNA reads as TGTGCCAGCAGTCGCCGGGACACCCGCACAGATACGCAGTATTTT. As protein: CASSRRDTRTDTQYF.

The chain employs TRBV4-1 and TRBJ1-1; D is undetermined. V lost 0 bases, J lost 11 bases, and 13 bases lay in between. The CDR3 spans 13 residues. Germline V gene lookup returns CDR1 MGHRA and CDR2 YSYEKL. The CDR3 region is CASSQDSEMWAFF. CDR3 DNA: TGCGCCAGCAGCCAAGATTCTGAGATGTGGGCTTTCTTT.

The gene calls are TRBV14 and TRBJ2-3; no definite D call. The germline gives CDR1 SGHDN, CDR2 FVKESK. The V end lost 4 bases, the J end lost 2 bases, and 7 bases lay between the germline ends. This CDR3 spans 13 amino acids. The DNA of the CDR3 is TGTGCCAGCAGCCGGGCGAACACAGATACGCAGTATTTT. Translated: CASSRANTDTQYF.

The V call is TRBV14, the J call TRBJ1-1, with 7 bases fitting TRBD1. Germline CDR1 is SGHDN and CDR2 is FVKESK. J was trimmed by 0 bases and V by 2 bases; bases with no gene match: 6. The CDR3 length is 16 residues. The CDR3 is CASSQRTGAMNTEAFF. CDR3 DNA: TGTGCCAGCAGCCAAAGGACAGGCGCTATGAACACTGAAGCTTTCTTT.

The CDR3 DNA sequence: TGCGCCAGCAGCCATGCGTTGGGACAGGGGGCTGAAAAACTGTTTTTT. Translating it yields CASSHALGQGAEKLFF. This chain links TRBV4-3 with TRBJ1-4; TRBD1 matches at 12 bases. After removal of 3 bases from V and 7 bases from J, the junction contained 6 bases not matched to a gene. Germline values: CDR1 LGHNA, CDR2 YSLEER. The CDR3 totals 16 residues.

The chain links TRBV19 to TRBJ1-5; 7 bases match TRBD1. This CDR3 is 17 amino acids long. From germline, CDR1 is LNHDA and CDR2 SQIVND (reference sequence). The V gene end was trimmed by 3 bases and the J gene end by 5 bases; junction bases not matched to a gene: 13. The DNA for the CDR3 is TGTGCCAGTAGTATCATGTGGGTTACAGGGGCGCATCAGCCCCAGCATTTT. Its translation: CASSIMWVTGAHQPQHF.

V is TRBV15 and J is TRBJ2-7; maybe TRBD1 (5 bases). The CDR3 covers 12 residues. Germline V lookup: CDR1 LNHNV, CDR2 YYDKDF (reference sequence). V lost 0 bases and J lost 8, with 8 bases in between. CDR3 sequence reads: CATSRDLGQQYF. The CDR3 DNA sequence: TGTGCCACCAGCAGAGATTTGGGGCAGCAGTACTTC.

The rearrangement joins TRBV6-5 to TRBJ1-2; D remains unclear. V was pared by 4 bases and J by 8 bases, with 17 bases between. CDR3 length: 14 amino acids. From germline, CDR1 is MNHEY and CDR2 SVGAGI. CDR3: CASSWLPESGGYTF. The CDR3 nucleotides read TGTGCCAGCAGTTGGCTACCAGAGTCAGGAGGCTACACCTTC.

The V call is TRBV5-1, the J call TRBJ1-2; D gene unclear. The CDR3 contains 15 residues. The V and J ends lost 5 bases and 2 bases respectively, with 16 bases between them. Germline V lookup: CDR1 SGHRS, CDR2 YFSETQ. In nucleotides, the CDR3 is TGCGCCAGCAGTTTGACGTTGGGCTCAAACTATGGCTACACCTTC. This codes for CASSLTLGSNYGYTF.

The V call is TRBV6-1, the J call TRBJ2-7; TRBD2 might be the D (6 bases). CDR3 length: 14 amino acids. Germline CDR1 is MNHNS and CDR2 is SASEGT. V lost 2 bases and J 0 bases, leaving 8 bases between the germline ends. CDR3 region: CASSESGSSYEQYF. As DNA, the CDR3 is TGTGCCAGCAGTGAATCCGGGAGCTCCTACGAGCAGTACTTC.

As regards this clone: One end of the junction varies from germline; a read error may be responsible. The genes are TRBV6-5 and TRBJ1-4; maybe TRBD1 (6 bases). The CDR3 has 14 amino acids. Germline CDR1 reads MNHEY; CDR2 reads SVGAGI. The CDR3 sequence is CASSSTGTNGKLFF. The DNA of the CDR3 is TGTGCCAGCAGCAGCACAGGGACTAATGGAAAACTGTTTTTT.

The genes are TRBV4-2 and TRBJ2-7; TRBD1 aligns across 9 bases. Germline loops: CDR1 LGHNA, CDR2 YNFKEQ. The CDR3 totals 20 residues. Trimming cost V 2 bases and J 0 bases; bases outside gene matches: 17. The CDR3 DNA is TGTGCCAGCAGCCAAAAGACACTAGCCGGGACAGGGAAAGACTCCTACGAGCAGTACTTC. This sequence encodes CASSQKTLAGTGKDSYEQYF.

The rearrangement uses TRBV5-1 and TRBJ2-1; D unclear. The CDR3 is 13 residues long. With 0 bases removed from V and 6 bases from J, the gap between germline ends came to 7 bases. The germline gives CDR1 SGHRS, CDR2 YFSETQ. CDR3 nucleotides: TGCGCCAGCAGCTTGGGCGCCGGCAATGAGCAGTTCTTC. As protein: CASSLGAGNEQFF.

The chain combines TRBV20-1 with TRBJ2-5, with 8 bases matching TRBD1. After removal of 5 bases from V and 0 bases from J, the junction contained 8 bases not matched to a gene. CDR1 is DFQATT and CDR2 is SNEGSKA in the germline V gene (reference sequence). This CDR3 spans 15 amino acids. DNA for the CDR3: TGCAGTGCTCGTGGGACAGGCGATTACCAAGAGACCCAGTACTTC. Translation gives CSARGTGDYQETQYF.